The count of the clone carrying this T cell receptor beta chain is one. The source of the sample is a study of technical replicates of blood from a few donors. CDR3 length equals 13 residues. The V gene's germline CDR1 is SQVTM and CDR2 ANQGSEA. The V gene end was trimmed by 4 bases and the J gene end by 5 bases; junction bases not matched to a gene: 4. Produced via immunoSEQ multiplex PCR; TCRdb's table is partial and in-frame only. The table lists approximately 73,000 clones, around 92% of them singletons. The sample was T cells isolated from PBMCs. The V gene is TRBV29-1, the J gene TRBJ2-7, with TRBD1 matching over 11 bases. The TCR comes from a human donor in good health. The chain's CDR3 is CSVARTGGNEQYF. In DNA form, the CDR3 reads TGCAGCGTTGCTAGGACAGGGGGCAACGAGCAGTACTTC.